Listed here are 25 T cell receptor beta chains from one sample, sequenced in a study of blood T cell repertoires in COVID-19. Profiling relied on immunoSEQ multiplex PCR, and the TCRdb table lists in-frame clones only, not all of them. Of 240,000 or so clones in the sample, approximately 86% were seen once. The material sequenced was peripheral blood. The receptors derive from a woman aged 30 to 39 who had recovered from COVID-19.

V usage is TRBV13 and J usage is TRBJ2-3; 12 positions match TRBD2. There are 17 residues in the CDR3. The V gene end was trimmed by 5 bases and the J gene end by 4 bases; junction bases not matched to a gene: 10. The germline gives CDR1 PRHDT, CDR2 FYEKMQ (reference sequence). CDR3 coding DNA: TGTGCCAGCAGCCTACGACTAGCGGGGGTGGGGGCAGATACGCAGTATTTT. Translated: CASSLRLAGVGADTQYF.

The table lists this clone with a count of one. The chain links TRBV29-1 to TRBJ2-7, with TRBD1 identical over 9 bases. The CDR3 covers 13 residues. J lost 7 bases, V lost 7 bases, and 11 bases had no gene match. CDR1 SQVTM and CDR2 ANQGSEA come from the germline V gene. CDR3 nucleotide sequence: TGCAGCGGTGGACAGGGGTTGACGGGGGAGCAGTACTTC. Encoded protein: CSGGQGLTGEQYF.

CDR3 bases: TGTGCCAGCAGTTATAACCCCAGGGGGCCAGAGACCCAGTACTTC. As protein: CASSYNPRGPETQYF. J is TRBJ2-5 and V is TRBV6-5, with 8 nucleotides matching TRBD1. Germline V gene sequence: CDR1 MNHEY, CDR2 SVGAGI. The CDR3 sequence is 15 residues long. With V trimmed by 3 bases and J by 4 bases, 7 bases remained unmatched.

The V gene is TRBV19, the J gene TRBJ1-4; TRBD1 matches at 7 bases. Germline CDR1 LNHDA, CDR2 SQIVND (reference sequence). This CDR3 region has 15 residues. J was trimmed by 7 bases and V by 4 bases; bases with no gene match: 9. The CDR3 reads CASSTGQEMGEKLFF. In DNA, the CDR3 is TGTGCCAGTAGTACCGGACAGGAAATGGGTGAAAAACTGTTTTTT. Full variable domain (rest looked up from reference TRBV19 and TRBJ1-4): DGGITQSPKYLFRKEGQNVTLSCEQNLNHDAMYWYRQDPGQGLRLIYYSQIVNDFQKGDIAEGYSVSREKKESFPLTVTSAQKNPTAFYLCASSTGQEMGEKLFFGSGTQLSVL.

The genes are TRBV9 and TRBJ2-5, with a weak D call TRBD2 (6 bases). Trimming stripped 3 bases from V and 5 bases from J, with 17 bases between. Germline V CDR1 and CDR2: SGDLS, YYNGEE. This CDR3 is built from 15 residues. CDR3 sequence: CASSGDFPSGETQYF. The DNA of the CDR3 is TGTGCCAGCAGCGGGGACTTCCCGTCAGGGGAGACCCAGTACTTC.

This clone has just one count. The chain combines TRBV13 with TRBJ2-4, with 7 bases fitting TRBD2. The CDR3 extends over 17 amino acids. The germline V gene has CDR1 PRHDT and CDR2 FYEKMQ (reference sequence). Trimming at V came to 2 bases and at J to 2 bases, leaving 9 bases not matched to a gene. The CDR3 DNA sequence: TGTGCCAGCAGCTTATTGGTTGGGGAGGGGACCAAAAACATTCAGTACTTC. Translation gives CASSLLVGEGTKNIQYF.

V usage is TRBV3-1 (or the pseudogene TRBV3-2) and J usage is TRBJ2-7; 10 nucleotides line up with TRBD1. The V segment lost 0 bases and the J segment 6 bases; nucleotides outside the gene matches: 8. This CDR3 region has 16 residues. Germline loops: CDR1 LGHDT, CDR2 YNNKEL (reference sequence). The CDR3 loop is CASSQDRRDRGAEQYF. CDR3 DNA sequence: TGTGCCAGCAGCCAAGATCGAAGGGACAGGGGTGCCGAGCAGTACTTC.

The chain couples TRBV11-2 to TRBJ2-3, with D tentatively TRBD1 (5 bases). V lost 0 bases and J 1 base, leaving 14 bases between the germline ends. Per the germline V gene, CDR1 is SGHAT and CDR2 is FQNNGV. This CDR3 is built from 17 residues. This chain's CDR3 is CASSLDIYQGGTDTQYF. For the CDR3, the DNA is TGTGCCAGCAGCTTAGATATCTACCAGGGCGGCACAGATACGCAGTATTTT. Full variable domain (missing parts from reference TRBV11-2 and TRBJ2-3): EAGVAQSPRYKIIEKRQSVAFWCNPISGHATLYWYQQILGQGPKLLIQFQNNGVVDDSQLPKDRFSAERLKGVDSTLKIQPAKLEDSAVYLCASSLDIYQGGTDTQYFGPGTRLTVL.

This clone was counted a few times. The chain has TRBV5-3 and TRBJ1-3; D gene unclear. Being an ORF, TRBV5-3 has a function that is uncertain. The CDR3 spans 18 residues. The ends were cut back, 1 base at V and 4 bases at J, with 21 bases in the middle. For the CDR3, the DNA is TGTGCCAGAAGCTTGAAAGGAATAATGGCGGAGGCCGGAAACACCATATATTTT. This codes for CARSLKGIMAEAGNTIYF.

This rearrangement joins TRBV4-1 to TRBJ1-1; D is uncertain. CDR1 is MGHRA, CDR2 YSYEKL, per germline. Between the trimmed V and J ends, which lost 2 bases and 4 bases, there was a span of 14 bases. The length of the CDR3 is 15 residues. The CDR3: CASSQSGLRSTEAFF. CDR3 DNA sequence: TGCGCCAGCAGCCAATCCGGACTCCGCTCCACTGAAGCTTTCTTT.

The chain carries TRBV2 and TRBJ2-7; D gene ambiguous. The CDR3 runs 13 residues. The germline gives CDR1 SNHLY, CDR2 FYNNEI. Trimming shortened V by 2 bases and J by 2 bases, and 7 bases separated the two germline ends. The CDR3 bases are TGTGCCAGCAGTGAACTTGACACCTACGAGCAGTACTTC. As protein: CASSELDTYEQYF.

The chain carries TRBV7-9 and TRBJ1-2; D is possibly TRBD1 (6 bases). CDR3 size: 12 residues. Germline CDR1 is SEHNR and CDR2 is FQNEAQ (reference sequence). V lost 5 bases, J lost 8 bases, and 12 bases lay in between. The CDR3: CASSDQGRGYTF. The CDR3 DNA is TGTGCCAGCAGCGATCAGGGGCGCGGCTACACCTTC.

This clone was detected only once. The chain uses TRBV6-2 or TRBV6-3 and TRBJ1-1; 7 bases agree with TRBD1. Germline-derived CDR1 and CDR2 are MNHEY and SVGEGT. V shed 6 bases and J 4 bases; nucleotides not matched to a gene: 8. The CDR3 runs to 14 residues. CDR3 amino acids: CASSYTGDSTEAFF. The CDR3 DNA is TGTGCCAGCAGCTATACCGGGGACAGCACTGAAGCTTTCTTT.

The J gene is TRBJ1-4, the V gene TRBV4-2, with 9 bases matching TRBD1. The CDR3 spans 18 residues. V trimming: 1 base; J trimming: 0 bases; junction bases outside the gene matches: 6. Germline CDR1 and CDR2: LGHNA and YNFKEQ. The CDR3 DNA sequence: TGTGCCAGCAGCCAAGCGTACAGGGGGCCAGCAACTAATGAAAAACTGTTTTTT. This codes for CASSQAYRGPATNEKLFF.

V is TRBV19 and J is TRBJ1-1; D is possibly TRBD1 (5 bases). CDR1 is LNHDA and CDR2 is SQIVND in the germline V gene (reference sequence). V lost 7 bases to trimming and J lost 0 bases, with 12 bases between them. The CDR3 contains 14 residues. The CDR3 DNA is TGTGCCAGTACTTGGGGGGGGATGAACACTGAAGCTTTCTTT. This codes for CASTWGGMNTEAFF.

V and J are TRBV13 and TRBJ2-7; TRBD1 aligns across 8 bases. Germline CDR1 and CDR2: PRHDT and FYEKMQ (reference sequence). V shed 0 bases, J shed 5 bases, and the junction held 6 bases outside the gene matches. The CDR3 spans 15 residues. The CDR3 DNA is TGTGCCAGCAGCTTAGGTTACAGGGGGAAACACGAGCAGTACTTC. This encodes CASSLGYRGKHEQYF.

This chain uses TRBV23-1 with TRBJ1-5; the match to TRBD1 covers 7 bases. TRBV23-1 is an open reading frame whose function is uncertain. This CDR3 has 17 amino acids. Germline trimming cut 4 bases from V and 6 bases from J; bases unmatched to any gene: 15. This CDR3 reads CASSLPGRGGEGQPQHF. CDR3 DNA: TGCGCCAGCAGTCTCCCCGGGCGAGGGGGCGAGGGTCAGCCCCAGCATTTT.

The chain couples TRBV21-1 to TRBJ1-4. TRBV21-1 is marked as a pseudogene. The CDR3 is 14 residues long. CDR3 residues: CASQATSTNEKLFF. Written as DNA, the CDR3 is TGTGCCAGCCAAGCGACTTCAACTAATGAAAAACTGTTTTTT.

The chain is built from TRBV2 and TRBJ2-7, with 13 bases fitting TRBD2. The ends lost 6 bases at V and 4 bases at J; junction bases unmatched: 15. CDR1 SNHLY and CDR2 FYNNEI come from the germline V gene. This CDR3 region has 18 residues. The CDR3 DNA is TGTGCCAGCAGACCCGGGACTAGCGGGGTGCAGAAGAGGTACGAGCAGTACTTC. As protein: CASRPGTSGVQKRYEQYF.

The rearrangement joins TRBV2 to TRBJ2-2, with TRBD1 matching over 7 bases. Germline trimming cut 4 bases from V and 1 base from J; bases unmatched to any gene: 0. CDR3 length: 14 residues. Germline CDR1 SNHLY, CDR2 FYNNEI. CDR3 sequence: CASSGTGNTGELFF. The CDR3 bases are TGTGCCAGCAGTGGGACAGGGAACACCGGGGAGCTGTTTTTT. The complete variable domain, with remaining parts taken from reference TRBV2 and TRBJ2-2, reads EPEVTQTPSHQVTQMGQEVILRCVPISNHLYFYWYRQILGQKVEFLVSFYNNEISEKSEIFDDQFSVERPDGSNFTLKIRSTKLEDSAMYFCASSGTGNTGELFFGEGSRLTVL.

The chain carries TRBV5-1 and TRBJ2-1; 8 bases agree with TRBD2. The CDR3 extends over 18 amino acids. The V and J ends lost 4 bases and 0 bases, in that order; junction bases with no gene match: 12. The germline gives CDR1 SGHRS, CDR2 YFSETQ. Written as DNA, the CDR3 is TGCGCCAGCAGCCCTTCAATGGGCGGGGGGAGCTCCTACAATGAGCAGTTCTTC. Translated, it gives CASSPSMGGGSSYNEQFF.

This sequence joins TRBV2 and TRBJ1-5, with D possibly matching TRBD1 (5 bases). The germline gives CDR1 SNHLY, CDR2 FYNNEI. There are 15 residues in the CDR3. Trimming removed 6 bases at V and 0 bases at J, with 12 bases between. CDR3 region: CASREQVDSNQPQHF. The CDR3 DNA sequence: TGTGCCAGCAGGGAACAGGTCGATAGCAATCAGCCCCAGCATTTT.

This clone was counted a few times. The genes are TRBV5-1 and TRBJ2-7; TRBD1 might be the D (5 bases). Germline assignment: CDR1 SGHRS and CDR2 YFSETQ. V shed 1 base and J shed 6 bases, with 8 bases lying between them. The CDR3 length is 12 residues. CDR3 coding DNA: TGCGCCAGCAGCTTGATAGGGGCCGAGCAGTACTTC. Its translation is CASSLIGAEQYF.

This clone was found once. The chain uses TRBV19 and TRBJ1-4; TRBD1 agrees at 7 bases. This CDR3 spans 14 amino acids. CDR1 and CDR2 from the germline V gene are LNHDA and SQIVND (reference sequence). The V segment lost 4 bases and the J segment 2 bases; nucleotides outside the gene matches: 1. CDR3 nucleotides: TGTGCCAGTAGTAGCAGGGGGACTAATGAAAAACTGTTTTTT. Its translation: CASSSRGTNEKLFF.

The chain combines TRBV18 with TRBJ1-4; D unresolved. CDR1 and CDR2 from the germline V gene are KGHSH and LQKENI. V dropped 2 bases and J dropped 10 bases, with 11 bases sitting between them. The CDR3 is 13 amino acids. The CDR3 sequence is CASSPAREGKLFF. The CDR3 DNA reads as TGTGCCAGCTCACCAGCCCGAGAGGGAAAACTGTTTTTT.